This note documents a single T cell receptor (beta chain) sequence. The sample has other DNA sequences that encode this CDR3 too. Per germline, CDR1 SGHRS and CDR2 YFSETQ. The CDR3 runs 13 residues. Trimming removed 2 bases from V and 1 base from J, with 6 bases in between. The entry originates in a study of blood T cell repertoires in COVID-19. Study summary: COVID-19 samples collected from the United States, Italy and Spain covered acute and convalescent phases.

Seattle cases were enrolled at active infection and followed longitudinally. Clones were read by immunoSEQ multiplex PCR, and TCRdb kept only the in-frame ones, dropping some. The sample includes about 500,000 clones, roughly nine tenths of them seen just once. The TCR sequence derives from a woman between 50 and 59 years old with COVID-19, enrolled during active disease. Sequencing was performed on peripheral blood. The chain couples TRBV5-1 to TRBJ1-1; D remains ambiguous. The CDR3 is CASSFTANTEAFF. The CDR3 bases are TGCGCCAGCAGCTTCACAGCGAACACTGAAGCTTTCTTT.